The clone carrying this T cell receptor beta chain was seen repeatedly, ten times or more. The antigen remains undetermined. The CDR3 runs 15 residues. Per the germline V gene, CDR1 is KGHSH and CDR2 is LQKENI. V was clipped by 2 bases and J by 5 bases; unmatched bases: 5. The data originate from a study of regulatory T cells in long-lasting Graves disease. Study background: Antithyroid drug use was under 3 months in newly diagnosed Graves' patients.

The study, taken as a whole, reports: Favored gene segments in persistent disease were TRBV28, TRBJ1-2 and TRBJ2-5.

In building TCR beta libraries, iRepertoire HTBI primers were used together with Arm-PCR of CDR3 regions. Original methodology: Sample data revealed approximately 60 TRBV and 14 TRBJ segments. TCRdb ran MiXCR on the multiplex PCR reads and lists one entry per CDR3 protein. TCRdb's processing, not the authors', yielded these V and J calls. This sample has a few hundred thousand distinct CDR3 sequences, with just over 20% found just once. As to time point: newly diagnosed GD, antithyroid drugs for less than 3 months. Extracted PBMC RNA gave rise to the TCR library. The input for sequencing was peripheral blood mononuclear cells (PBMCs), taken at new diagnosis, from a patient treated with antithyroid drugs. The clonotype originates from a female donor with Graves disease. The chain is built from TRBV18 and TRBJ2-1, with 8 bases fitting TRBD1. The CDR3: CASSPMQGANNEQFF. CDR3 coding DNA: TGTGCCAGCTCACCAATGCAGGGGGCGAACAATGAGCAGTTCTTC.